A selection of T cell receptor beta chains follows, all from one sample in a study of T cell changes during pregnancy in multiple sclerosis. Using immunoSEQ multiplex PCR, the repertoire was profiled, and TCRdb retains in-frame clones only, with some absent. The repertoire includes 60,000 or so clones, 93% of them detected once, and over 0.35% sits in the top ten. The source material was CD4+ T cells from peripheral blood mononuclear cells, sampled before pregnancy. These receptors came from a female donor with multiple sclerosis, enrolled in a pregnancy study. Both conserved end residues are part of each CDR3. D genes are given only for firm matches. Only some rows state a clone size, as once, few, many or a class for expanded clones.

. TRBD2 TRBJ2-5 TRBV27 TGTGCCAGCAGTAACCTAGCGGGAGGGCCCCGGGAGACCCAGTACTTC CASSNLAGGPRETQYF
. TRBD1 TRBJ1-2 TRBV19 TGTGCCAGTAGTTACAGGGGGCGTAACTATGGCTACACCTTC CASSYRGRNYGYTF
. . TRBJ2-1 TRBV6-5 TGTGCCAGCAGTATCCAGGGTAAAAACAATGAGCAGTTCTTC CASSIQGKNNEQFF
. TRBD1 TRBJ2-2 TRBV6-6 TGTGCCAGCAGTGCACTCGACAGGGGGCCGGTCGGGGAGCTGTTTTTT CASSALDRGPVGELFF
. TRBD1 TRBJ2-7 TRBV28 TGTGCCAGCAGCCCTCCGGGACAGGTCCCCGAGCAGTACTTC CASSPPGQVPEQYF
. . TRBJ2-3 TRBV18 TGTGCCAGCTCACCAACAGGGCTTACGGCAGATACGCAGTATTTT CASSPTGLTADTQYF
. . TRBJ1-4 TRBV7-9 TGTGCCAGCACTGTGAATGGGCCTAATGAAAAACTGTTTTTT CASTVNGPNEKLFF
few . TRBJ2-7 TRBV11-2 TGTGCCAGCAGCTTAGGCGAGAGGTACGAGCAGTACTTC CASSLGERYEQYF
. . TRBJ2-7 TRBV23-1 TGCGCCAGCAGTCAATCAGCCCCTCAGGGGATTCAAGTCGAGCAGTACTTC CASSQSAPQGIQVEQYF
. TRBD1 TRBJ2-5 TRBV5-1 TGCGCCAGCAGCTTCCAGGGGGCTCGGGAGACCCAGTACTTC CASSFQGARETQYF
. TRBD2 TRBJ2-1 TRBV7-6 TGTGCCAGCAGCTTAGTTAGCGGGAGGGCCCATAATGAGCAGTTCTTC CASSLVSGRAHNEQFF
. . TRBJ2-7 TRBV2 TGTGCCAGCAGGCCCAGACGGGTTGGGGCGGGAGAGCAGTACTTC CASRPRRVGAGEQYF
. TRBD2 TRBJ2-3 TRBV5-6 TGTGCCAGCAGCTTGCAGAGAGGGCTAGCGGGGGTAGATACGCAGTATTTT CASSLQRGLAGVDTQYF
. . TRBJ2-7 TRBV15 TGTGCCACCAGCCCCTCTTACTCCTACGAGCAGTACTTC CATSPSYSYEQYF
. . TRBJ2-7 TRBV5-6 TGTGCCAGCACCCCCGGCCCCCAGGGAAACTACGAGCAGTACTTC CASTPGPQGNYEQYF
. TRBD2 TRBJ2-7 TRBV11-2 TGTGCCAGCAGCTTATCTAGCGGGGGCTACGAGCAGTACTTC CASSLSSGGYEQYF
. . TRBJ2-1 TRBV19 TGTGCCAGTAGTCACGGAGAGTCCTACAATGAGCAGTTCTTC CASSHGESYNEQFF
. . TRBJ2-1 TRBV11-3 TGTGCCAGCAGCGAAAAGCGGGGGACAGCTGGTGATGAGCAGTTCTTC CASSEKRGTAGDEQFF
. . TRBJ1-1 TRBV5-4 TGTGCCAGCAGCTTGGATCCAGGGTGGGATGAAGCTTTCTTT CASSLDPGWDEAFF
. . TRBJ2-1 TRBV18 TGTGCCAGCTCACCAACACGGGATGAGCAGTTCTTC CASSPTRDEQFF
. . TRBJ1-2 TRBV7-9 TGTGCCAGCAGCCCAACTCCTGGCTATGGCTACACCTTC CASSPTPGYGYTF
. TRBD1 TRBJ2-4 TRBV23-1 TGCGCCAGCTCCTCCGGGACAGGGGCCCAAAACATTCAGTACTTC CASSSGTGAQNIQYF
. TRBD1 TRBJ1-3 TRBV5-4 TGTGCCAGCGGACGGACAGGGCCTGGAAACACCATATATTTT CASGRTGPGNTIYF
. TRBD2 TRBJ2-7 TRBV5-1 TGCGCCAGCAGCTTGGATGGTAGCGGGAGCCCGGACGAGCAGTACTTC CASSLDGSGSPDEQYF
. TRBD1 TRBJ1-1 TRBV19 TGTGCCAGTAGTATGCCGACAGGGGGTAGGAACACTGAAGCTTTCTTT CASSMPTGGRNTEAFF
. TRBD2 TRBJ2-1 TRBV28 TGTGCCAGCAGCCCGATTAAGGGACTAGCGGCATACAATGAGCAGTTCTTC CASSPIKGLAAYNEQFF
. . TRBJ1-6 TRBV6-5 TGTGCCAGCAGTCCCCGGACAGCACAGAATTCACCCCTCCACTTT CASSPRTAQNSPLHF
. TRBD2 TRBJ2-5 TRBV27 TGTGCCAGCAGTTCTCGACTAGCGGACTTCCAAGAGACCCAGTACTTC CASSSRLADFQETQYF
. TRBD2 TRBJ2-2 TRBV27 TGTGCCAGCAGTTTTTTGCTAGCGGGATTGACCGGGGAGCTGTTTTTT CASSFLLAGLTGELFF
. . TRBJ2-7 TRBV19 TGTGCCAGTAGTGCTCCCAGGGGCAAAACCTACGAGCAGTACTTC CASSAPRGKTYEQYF
. TRBD2 TRBJ2-1 TRBV27 TGTGCCAGCAGTGCCACTAGCGGGGGTTCCTACAATGAGCAGTTCTTC CASSATSGGSYNEQFF
. . TRBJ2-1 TRBV5-1 TGCGCCAGCAGCTTGGCCTTTCAGGGGAAGACCTACAATGAGCAGTTCTTC CASSLAFQGKTYNEQFF
. . TRBJ1-5 TRBV15 TGTGCCACCAGCAGAGTTTGGCAGGGTAATCAGCCCCAGCATTTT CATSRVWQGNQPQHF
. TRBD1 TRBJ2-3 TRBV30 TGTGCCTGGAGTACCAGGGGGCAAGATACGCAGTATTTT CAWSTRGQDTQYF
. . TRBJ2-4 TRBV18 TGTGCCAGCTCACCGTGGTCTCAGGCGGGAAACATTCAGTACTTC CASSPWSQAGNIQYF
. . TRBJ2-1 TRBV7-9 TGTGCCAGCAGCTTCCCCCCTGGGCTCCTTTCCTACAATGAGCAGTTCTTC CASSFPPGLLSYNEQFF
. TRBD2 TRBJ2-7 TRBV7-2 TGTGCCAGCAGCCCACCCGGACTAGCGGGAGGACACGAGCAGTACTTC CASSPPGLAGGHEQYF